This paragraph covers one TCR beta chain sequence. The table lists this clonotype with many counts. It has no known antigen specificity. No clone much larger than this one lies a single base away; base qualities are absent. These data are taken from a study of T cells in Graves' hyperthyroidism and ophthalmopathy (dated by TCRdb to 2018 to 2020). Regarding the study in general: Peripheral blood samples were taken at initial diagnosis, before any treatment was given. To identify distinguishing TCR V-J signatures, a discovery cohort of around 100 patients was used, comprising 43 with Graves' ophthalmopathy and 57 with stable Graves' hyperthyroidism. Prospective prediction of ophthalmopathy was tested in an independent validation cohort consisting of under 20 hyperthyroidism patients and around 16 patients who later progressed to ophthalmopathy. For training and testing, the 80 to 100 patients in the discovery cohort were randomly divided in a 7:3 ratio. Thyroid tissue and blood T-cell repertoires from six Graves' hyperthyroidism patients were also compared in the study. Once sampling was done, hyperthyroidism patients were given methimazole at a starting dose of 30 mg daily, whereas ophthalmopathy patients were given high-dose intravenous methylprednisolone. TCR Vbeta CDR3 sequencing of 120 to 150 peripheral blood samples (approximately 44 ophthalmopathy, under 80 hyperthyroidism and some 17 progressor patients) is reported in the paper.

Stable Graves' hyperthyroidism was defined as no progression to ophthalmopathy during 18 months of follow-up. Hyperthyroidism patients were aged 18 to 65 years and newly diagnosed, with disease duration of less than 2 months. The study excluded patients with uncontrolled infections, other autoimmune diseases, pregnancy or lactation. Diagnoses relied on clinical symptoms, serum thyroxine and TRAb, thyroid ultrasound and orbital computed tomography. Ficoll-Paque density gradient centrifugation was used to isolate PBMCs from about 10 ml of fresh peripheral blood. Trizol reagent was used to extract total RNA, and RNA quality was then checked on an Agilent 2100 Bioanalyzer. For this chain, trimming is 7 bases at the V end and 4 bases at the J end, and the number of junction bases without a gene match is 9. The germline V gene sets CDR1 to MDHEN and CDR2 to SYDVKM. Counted from cysteine to phenylalanine, this CDR3 has 15 amino acids. Only the CDR3 region is kept as DNA, spanning 45 bases read in frame from base 1.

TCR beta CDR3 regions were amplified from RNA transcripts. The TCR CDR3 was subjected to a first round of RT-PCR using the HTBI primer set and the Qiagen OneStep RT-PCR kit. Libraries were constructed in a second round of multiplex PCR, after which size selection and purification were performed. The libraries were sequenced on an Illumina HiSeq2000 using paired-end 100 bp reads. On the study's bioinformatics: SOAPnuke was used to process the raw data, throwing out any read that contained adapters or uncalled bases, had a mean Phred below 15, or lacked an exact constant-primer or identifier match. COPE v1.2.5 was used to merge the high-quality paired reads, and each unique nucleotide sequence was defined as a clonotype. Clonotypes were aligned to IMGT TRBV, TRBD and TRBJ reference segments using MiTCR v1.1. The analysis was restricted to V-J combinations with a frequency above 0.0001, which together covered roughly 99% of the repertoires. The TCS score was defined as F50 (clonal expansion) divided by E x V (chaos), with BLOSUM62-based TCRdist calculated between CDR3 peptides within each V-J. Welch's t-statistics and random forest reduced several hundred V-J features to roughly 13, which were used in a naive Bayes classifier (R e1071). TCRdb trimmed public reads at Q25 via fastp, called clones via MiXCR and kept in-frame beta chains. Every entry covers one CDR3 protein and lists the most common genes and DNA from its rows. The V and J calls reflect TCRdb's pipeline rather than the authors' work. The sample yields a few hundred thousand distinct CDR3 sequences; 14% to 15% were counted once. The biggest ten clones account for 32% of the sample.

General findings and caveats noted by the study authors: Blood samples also contained most of the expanded thyroid clonotypes (frequency above 0.001), which suggests that blood repertoires may reflect thyroid immune responses. Sample size was not statistically predetermined, and investigators were not blinded to group allocation. In validation, the model predicted progression to ophthalmopathy with around 71% sensitivity and around 72% specificity, a median of 6.5 months before onset. A model built on a 13 V-J signature distinguished ophthalmopathy from stable hyperthyroidism, reaching around 87% sensitivity and 81.08% specificity in cross-validation and 80%/75% in testing.

Sequencing used blood. This clonotype was sampled from a woman aged 30 to 39 with Graves' hyperthyroidism. Recombination joined TRBV28 with TRBJ2-5, and 10 bases in between align with TRBD1. The nucleotides read TGTGCCAGCACCTCGAGGGACAGGGGTCGAGAGACCCAGTACTTC. It is translated as CASTSRDRGRETQYF.